A single sample gave rise to the 26 T cell receptor beta chains below, sequenced in a study of T cell repertoires in cytomegalovirus infection. One entry per CDR3 protein, called by TCRdb with MiXCR from the reads. Of fewer than 300,000 distinct CDR3 sequences listed, around 25% were seen once; the top ten hold 14%. Sequencing was done on a sample of PBMCs. These receptors all come from a human donor in good health (CMV status not recorded). Some clones in this sample may be carry-over from other donors' samples.

In its sample, this clonotype was seen a few times. This rearrangement joins TRBV28 to TRBJ2-1, with 7 bases that match TRBD2. V lost 2 bases, J lost 0 bases, and 7 bases stayed unmatched. The CDR3 loop spans 17 amino acids. The V gene's germline CDR1 is MDHEN and CDR2 SYDVKM. CDR3: CASSLGGGGVSYNEQFF. The CDR3 DNA reads as TGTGCCAGCAGTTTAGGGGGGGGAGGGGTCTCCTACAATGAGCAGTTCTTC.

The CDR3 is CASRPGTYGYTF. Here the CDR3 DNA reads TGTGCCAGCAGACCTGGGACCTATGGCTACACCTTC. The rearrangement links TRBV12-3 or TRBV12-4 to TRBJ1-2; D might be TRBD1 (5 bases). V lost 6 bases to trimming and J lost 4 bases, with 9 bases between them. CDR3 length: 12 residues.

This clonotype was seen only a few times. The chain employs TRBV9 and TRBJ1-6, with D unresolved. There are 15 residues in the CDR3. The germline V gene has CDR1 SGDLS and CDR2 YYNGEE. With 0 bases removed from V and 0 bases from J, the gap between germline ends came to 4 bases. The CDR3 DNA sequence: TGTGCCAGCAGCGTAGGGGGCTCCTATAATTCACCCCTCCACTTT. Translating it yields CASSVGGSYNSPLHF.

The V call is TRBV7-3, the J call TRBJ2-2; the match to TRBD1 covers 8 bases. Germline CDR1 and CDR2: SGHTA and FQGTGA. The CDR3 is 14 amino acids. Trimming cost V 5 bases and J 5 bases; bases outside gene matches: 4. CDR3 in amino acids: CASSAGQGTGELFF. The CDR3 bases are TGTGCCAGCAGCGCCGGACAGGGAACCGGGGAGCTGTTTTTT.

This sequence joins TRBV12-3 or TRBV12-4 and TRBJ1-1; D possibly corresponds to TRBD1 (5 bases). The CDR3 is made up of 14 amino acids. The V gene lost 1 base and the J gene lost 3 bases, with 9 bases spanning the gap. The CDR3 sequence: CASSLDGGYTEAFF. For the CDR3, the DNA is TGTGCCAGCAGTTTAGACGGGGGGTACACTGAAGCTTTCTTT.

The rearrangement uses TRBV7-3 and TRBJ1-2; 9 bases match TRBD1. The CDR3 spans 15 residues. Germline loops: CDR1 SGHTA, CDR2 FQGTGA. J lost 7 bases, V lost 2 bases, and 8 bases had no gene match. CDR3 residues: CASSLLGTGFVGYTF. The CDR3 nucleotides read TGTGCCAGCAGCTTATTGGGGACAGGGTTTGTTGGCTACACCTTC.

The chain has TRBV14 and TRBJ2-1; unclear D gene. CDR1 SGHDN and CDR2 FVKESK come from the germline V gene. V was cut by 1 base and J by 6 bases, with 7 bases left in between. The CDR3 totals 13 residues. The CDR3 DNA reads TGTGCCAGCAGCCAAGTAGTCGGCAATGAGCAGTTCTTC. Its translation: CASSQVVGNEQFF.

In its sample, this clonotype was seen many times. The CDR3 DNA is TGTGCCAGCCGCAAAGGGGTATACAAGTCGGAGACCCAGTACTTC. Translated, it gives CASRKGVYKSETQYF. The chain has TRBV7-2 and TRBJ2-5, with D possibly TRBD1 on 5 matching bases. Germline CDR1 SGHTA, CDR2 FQGNSA. This CDR3 has 15 amino acids. With 8 bases removed from V and 5 bases from J, the gap between germline ends came to 21 bases.

In this sample, this clonotype turned up many times. The J gene is TRBJ1-1, the V gene TRBV4-1; possibly TRBD1 for D (6 bases). The germline CDR1 and CDR2 sequences are MGHRA and YSYEKL. This CDR3 is 12 amino acids long. V gave up 6 bases and J gave up 2 bases, with 7 bases separating them. The CDR3 nucleotides are TGCGCCAGCAGACAGGGAAACACTGAAGCTTTCTTT. As protein: CASRQGNTEAFF.

This clonotype was detected only a few times. The chain links TRBV28 to TRBJ2-5; 8 nucleotides align to TRBD2. The CDR3 consists of 14 residues. With V trimmed by 3 bases and J by 3 bases, 3 bases remained unmatched. Germline assignment: CDR1 MDHEN and CDR2 SYDVKM. The DNA for the CDR3 is TGTGCCAGCAGTTTCTTCGGGGGGGAAGAGACCCAGTACTTC. This codes for CASSFFGGEETQYF.

J is TRBJ2-5 and V is TRBV6-2 or TRBV6-3; weak D call: TRBD2 (7 bases). The length of the CDR3 is 14 residues. Looked up from germline, CDR1 is MNHEY and CDR2 is SVGEGT. Trimming left V 4 bases short and J 5 bases short, with 14 bases between. CDR3: CASSLIRGAETQYF. In DNA form, the CDR3 reads TGTGCCAGCAGTTTAATACGGGGGGCGGAGACCCAGTACTTC.

This rearrangement joins TRBV10-3 to TRBJ2-2; 7 bases agree with TRBD2. CDR1 is ENHRY, CDR2 SYGVKD, per germline. The CDR3 is 17 residues long. Trimming at V came to 2 bases and at J to 3 bases, leaving 9 bases not matched to a gene. CDR3 in amino acids: CAISEPEVAGDTGELFF. The CDR3 DNA is TGTGCCATCAGTGAGCCCGAGGTTGCGGGGGACACCGGGGAGCTGTTTTTT.

This clonotype came up many times. The V gene is TRBV11-2, the J gene TRBJ2-7; D is unresolved. CDR3 size: 14 residues. The V end lost 6 bases, the J end lost 3 bases, and 15 bases lay between the germline ends. Per the germline V gene, CDR1 is SGHAT and CDR2 is FQNNGV. DNA of the CDR3: TGTGCCAGCAGTCTAGTCGCTAACATCTACGAGCAGTACTTC. Its protein is CASSLVANIYEQYF.

This clonotype was observed a handful of times. V is TRBV5-1 and J is TRBJ1-2, with TRBD1 as a possible D gene (5 bases). Germline assignment: CDR1 SGHRS and CDR2 YFSETQ. V lost 4 bases and J 4 bases, leaving 14 bases between the germline ends. The CDR3 spans 14 residues. This CDR3 reads CASSAAGGGYGYTF. The CDR3 nucleotides read TGCGCCAGCAGCGCCGCCGGCGGGGGCTATGGCTACACCTTC.

The sample holds a few counts of this clonotype. The V and J genes are TRBV28 and TRBJ1-5, with 7 bases that match TRBD1. Germline values: CDR1 MDHEN, CDR2 SYDVKM. The CDR3 covers 15 residues. The V gene end was trimmed by 4 bases and the J gene end by 4 bases; junction bases not matched to a gene: 7. The CDR3 reads CASSYTGVANQPQHF. The CDR3 DNA sequence: TGTGCCAGCAGTTACACAGGGGTTGCAAATCAGCCCCAGCATTTT.

In this sample, this clonotype turned up a few times. This chain uses TRBV7-9 with TRBJ2-7; 7 bases are a match to TRBD2. Trimming cost V 4 bases and J 2 bases; bases outside gene matches: 8. CDR1 SEHNR and CDR2 FQNEAQ come from the germline V gene (reference sequence). The length of the CDR3 is 15 residues. The CDR3, as DNA: TGTGCCAGCAGCTCGGCGGGAGCCAAGGCCTACGAGCAGTACTTC. Translation: CASSSAGAKAYEQYF. Variable domain in full (rest from reference TRBV7-9 and TRBJ2-7): DTGVSQNPRHKITKRGQNVTFRCDPISEHNRLYWYRQTLGQGPEFLTYFQNEAQLEKSRLLSDRFSAERPKGSFSTLEIQRTEQGDSAMYLCASSSAGAKAYEQYFGPGTRLTVT.

The rearrangement links TRBV28 to TRBJ2-5; TRBD2 aligns across 8 bases. This CDR3 is built from 15 residues. CDR1 is MDHEN and CDR2 is SYDVKM in the germline V gene. V lost 6 bases and J lost 2; bases outside the gene matches: 8. The CDR3 region is CASSLGTRRQETQYF. The CDR3 DNA reads TGTGCCAGCAGCCTAGGGACTAGGCGACAAGAGACCCAGTACTTC.

This clonotype was counted a few times. The rearrangement uses TRBV10-3 and TRBJ2-7, with D unresolved. CDR3 length equals 13 residues. Germline V gene data show CDR1 as ENHRY and CDR2 as SYGVKD. With 3 bases removed from V and 3 bases from J, the gap between germline ends came to 9 bases. The CDR3, as DNA: TGTGCCATCAGTGATATCCCGGACTACGAGCAGTACTTC. It encodes CAISDIPDYEQYF.

The V gene is TRBV19, the J gene TRBJ2-2; D unclear. Germline V gene sequence: CDR1 LNHDA, CDR2 SQIVND (reference sequence). The CDR3 loop spans 14 amino acids. The ends were cut back, 3 bases at V and 5 bases at J, with 10 bases in the middle. This chain's CDR3 is CASSIEGITGELFF. The CDR3 DNA is TGTGCCAGTAGTATTGAAGGGATAACCGGGGAGCTGTTTTTT.

This clonotype was observed a handful of times. The gene calls are TRBV4-3 and TRBJ2-1; no definite D call. Germline values: CDR1 LGHNA, CDR2 YSLEER. The CDR3 is 18 residues long. V was pared by 0 bases and J by 4 bases, with 19 bases between. The DNA of the CDR3 is TGCGCCAGCAGCCAAGATCTTGCGAGCCGGCAGTATTACAATGAGCAGTTCTTC. Its protein product is CASSQDLASRQYYNEQFF.

This clonotype was found many times. The chain links TRBV28 to TRBJ2-7; 9 bases line up with TRBD1. Germline values: CDR1 MDHEN, CDR2 SYDVKM. Unmatched junction bases numbered 2, after V lost 8 bases and J lost 3 bases. The CDR3 has 12 amino acids. CDR3 in amino acids: CASRDRVYEQYF. The CDR3 DNA sequence: TGTGCCAGCCGGGACAGGGTCTACGAGCAGTACTTC. The whole variable domain, remainder taken from reference TRBV28 and TRBJ2-7, is DVKVTQSSRYLVKRTGEKVFLECVQDMDHENMFWYRQDPGLGLRLIYFSYDVKMKEKGDIPEGYSVSREKKERFSLILESASTNQTSMYLCASRDRVYEQYFGPGTRLTVT.

This clonotype was observed many times. This CDR3 is CASSPLLWREDQETQYF. The CDR3 DNA is TGTGCCAGCAGCCCCCTCTTATGGCGGGAGGATCAAGAGACCCAGTACTTC. The chain combines TRBV7-2 with TRBJ2-5, with TRBD2 matching 8 bases. The CDR3 sequence is 17 residues long. Germline loops: CDR1 SGHTA, CDR2 FQGNSA. With 5 bases clipped from V and 2 bases from J, the junction kept 13 bases outside the gene matches.

This clonotype has just a few counts. The chain uses TRBV6-2 or TRBV6-3 and TRBJ2-7; 10 bases match TRBD2. CDR1 is MNHEY, CDR2 SVGEGT, per germline. The CDR3 runs to 16 residues. The V gene end was trimmed by 7 bases and the J gene end by 5 bases; junction bases not matched to a gene: 14. The CDR3 region has the DNA TGTGCCAGCACCCCATCCCGGGCTAGCGGGAGCAACGAGCAGTACTTC. Protein: CASTPSRASGSNEQYF.

The chain has TRBV28 and TRBJ1-4; D unresolved. The CDR3 extends over 14 amino acids. Germline V CDR1 and CDR2: MDHEN, SYDVKM. Trimming cost V 7 bases and J 10 bases, with 19 bases left between them. DNA of the CDR3: TGTGCCAGCACCCCAGTGGGTGAGAGTGGAAAACTGTTTTTT. Its protein product is CASTPVGESGKLFF.

This clonotype has a count of ten or more. The junction and the germline gene differ at one end; a read error may be behind it. The chain is built from TRBV5-1 and TRBJ1-1; possible D gene TRBD1, 6 bases. The CDR3 consists of 14 residues. CDR1 SGHRS and CDR2 YFSETQ come from the germline V gene. CDR3 DNA sequence: TGTGCCAGCAGCTTGCAGGGACAGAACACTGAAGCTTTCTTT. Residues: CASSLQGQNTEAFF.

This clonotype has just a few counts. This chain links TRBV7-2 with TRBJ2-1, with D unclear. The V gene lost 7 bases and the J gene lost 2 bases, with 15 bases spanning the gap. CDR3 length: 15 residues. Germline lookup yields CDR1 SGHTA and CDR2 FQGNSA. The CDR3 reads CASTPTLIAYNEQFF. The CDR3 nucleotides are TGTGCCAGCACCCCAACTTTAATAGCCTACAATGAGCAGTTCTTC.